Listed here are 28 T cell receptor beta chains from one sample, sequenced in a study of shared clonotypes between healthy human individuals. Terminally differentiated effector memory CD45RA+ cells were excluded by CCR7 positive selection of CD45RO-negative cells. TCRdb keeps only in-frame clones here, not all; method: immunoSEQ multiplex PCR. The sample records about 2.1 million clones, 90% to 95% being singletons. The sequencing input was naive CD8+ T cells from PBMCs. The receptors shown here come from a man aged 18 to 30 in good health. Some clones in this sample may be carry-over from other donors' samples.

This chain joins TRBV15 and TRBJ1-2, with 7 bases aligning to TRBD1. V gave up 3 bases and J gave up 8 bases; unmatched junction bases: 12. This CDR3 is built from 15 residues. CDR1 and CDR2 from the germline V gene are LNHNV and YYDKDF (reference sequence). The CDR3 nucleotides read TGTGCCACCAGCAGCTTTTACAGGGGCGGGAAAGGCTACACCTTC. Residues: CATSSFYRGGKGYTF. Filled out from reference TRBV15 and TRBJ1-2, the complete variable domain reads DAMVIQNPRYQVTQFGKPVTLSCSQTLNHNVMYWYQQKSSQAPKLLFHYYDKDFNNEADTPDNFQSRRPNTSFCFLDIRSPGLGDTAMYLCATSSFYRGGKGYTFGSGTRLTVV.

The chain employs TRBV5-6 and TRBJ2-7; the match to TRBD1 covers 7 bases. The V segment lost 2 bases and the J segment 5 bases; nucleotides outside the gene matches: 7. CDR1 and CDR2 from the germline V gene are SGHDT and YYEEEE. The CDR3 runs to 14 residues. Here the CDR3 DNA reads TGTGCCAGCAGCTTCACAGGGGCTATCGACGAGCAGTACTTC. Translation gives CASSFTGAIDEQYF.

The J gene is TRBJ2-1, the V gene TRBV27; 8 bases map to TRBD2. The trim removed 3 bases at V and 6 bases at J, leaving 4 bases unmatched. This CDR3 region has 14 residues. Germline assignment: CDR1 MNHEY and CDR2 SMNVEV (reference sequence). The DNA for the CDR3 is TGTGCCAGCAGTTTTGGGACTAGGATCAATGAGCAGTTCTTC. As protein: CASSFGTRINEQFF.

This rearrangement joins TRBV27 to TRBJ1-5, with no clear D. V gave up 5 bases and J gave up 7 bases, with 27 bases separating them. CDR3 size: 18 residues. Germline assignment: CDR1 MNHEY and CDR2 SMNVEV (reference sequence). CDR3 in DNA: TGTGCCAGCAGTGCCTTGGTCATGGACGGGCCGTCCGGCCAGCCCCAGCATTTT. It translates to CASSALVMDGPSGQPQHF.

This sequence joins TRBV28 and TRBJ2-1, with 9 bases identical to TRBD2. J lost 5 bases, V lost 5 bases, and 7 bases had no gene match. CDR1 is MDHEN, CDR2 SYDVKM, per germline. This CDR3 has 15 amino acids. The CDR3 region has the DNA TGTGCCAGCAGTCCGCGGACTAGCGCTAACAATGAGCAGTTCTTC. This translates into CASSPRTSANNEQFF.

The CDR3 nucleotides are TGTGCCTGGAGTGTACTCCCACCCGAGCAGTACTTC. Translating gives CAWSVLPPEQYF. The chain employs TRBV30 and TRBJ2-7; D is unclear. This CDR3 has 12 amino acids. Trimming left V 0 bases short and J 6 bases short, with 9 bases between. Germline V gene lookup returns CDR1 GTSNPN and CDR2 SVGIG (reference sequence).

The V call is TRBV28, the J call TRBJ2-3; 7 nucleotides match TRBD1. Trimming took 1 base from V and 8 from J; bases not matched to a gene: 3. The CDR3 loop spans 13 amino acids. CDR1 and CDR2 from the germline V gene are MDHEN and SYDVKM. CDR3 nucleotides: TGTGCCAGCAGTTTATCGACAGGGCTTACGCAGTATTTT. It codes for CASSLSTGLTQYF.

The chain uses TRBV7-7 and TRBJ2-1, with D maybe TRBD2 (5 bases). From germline, CDR1 is SSHAT and CDR2 FNYEAQ (reference sequence). The V end lost 5 bases, the J end lost 0 bases, and 14 bases lay between the germline ends. CDR3 length equals 16 residues. The CDR3 region is CASSPRVPSSYNEQFF. CDR3 sequence (DNA): TGTGCCAGCAGCCCGAGGGTCCCTAGCTCCTACAATGAGCAGTTCTTC. The full variable domain, completed using reference TRBV7-7 and TRBJ2-1, is GAGVSQSPRYKVTKRGQDVTLRCDPISSHATLYWYQQALGQGPEFLTYFNYEAQPDKSGLPSDRFSAERPEGSISTLTIQRTEQRDSAMYRCASSPRVPSSYNEQFFGPGTRLTVL.

The genes are TRBV9 and TRBJ2-5; 10 bases are shared with TRBD1. Looked up from germline, CDR1 is SGDLS and CDR2 is YYNGEE. After removal of 0 bases from V and 5 bases from J, the junction contained 7 bases not matched to a gene. The CDR3 length is 16 residues. CDR3: CASSVAGTGVVETQYF. The CDR3, as DNA: TGTGCCAGCAGCGTAGCCGGGACAGGGGTGGTGGAGACCCAGTACTTC.

The sample holds a few counts of this clone. This chain links TRBV2 with TRBJ1-1; 7 nucleotides match TRBD1. The CDR3 length is 16 residues. V was clipped by 6 bases and J by 0 bases; unmatched bases: 10. The germline V gene encodes CDR1 SNHLY and CDR2 FYNNEI. CDR3 sequence (DNA): TGTGCCAGCAGACCCCCGACAGGGTGGTTGAACACTGAAGCTTTCTTT. Amino acid sequence: CASRPPTGWLNTEAFF.

This sequence joins TRBV30 and TRBJ1-1; a possible D gene is TRBD1 (6 bases). Trimming removed 3 bases from V and 1 base from J, with 9 bases in between. The germline V gene encodes CDR1 GTSNPN and CDR2 SVGIG (reference sequence). This CDR3 has 13 residues. Here the CDR3 reads CAWRPRGNTEAFF. The CDR3 region has the DNA TGTGCCTGGAGGCCCAGGGGGAACACTGAAGCTTTCTTT.

The rearrangement joins TRBV11-2 to TRBJ1-2, with 8 bases matching TRBD1. Germline V gene lookup returns CDR1 SGHAT and CDR2 FQNNGV. The CDR3 runs to 14 residues. V lost 5 bases, J lost 5 bases, and 7 bases stayed unmatched. The CDR3 loop is CASSLGQGFYGYTF. In nucleotides, the CDR3 is TGTGCCAGCAGCCTAGGACAGGGTTTTTATGGCTACACCTTC.

The genes are TRBV19 and TRBJ1-5, with D tentatively TRBD1 (5 bases). V was trimmed by 7 bases and J by 2 bases, leaving 21 bases between them. This CDR3 has 17 residues. Per the germline V gene, CDR1 is LNHDA and CDR2 is SQIVND (reference sequence). The CDR3 loop reads CASTSSSPGLGNQPQHF. As DNA, the CDR3 is TGTGCCAGTACTTCTAGTTCCCCAGGGTTGGGCAATCAGCCCCAGCATTTT. The full variable domain, with the rest looked up from reference TRBV19 and TRBJ1-5, is DGGITQSPKYLFRKEGQNVTLSCEQNLNHDAMYWYRQDPGQGLRLIYYSQIVNDFQKGDIAEGYSVSREKKESFPLTVTSAQKNPTAFYLCASTSSSPGLGNQPQHFGDGTRLSIL.

With respect to this clone: Other DNA sequences from this sample encode an identical CDR3 as well. CDR3 nucleotides: TGTGCCAGCAGTTATGGGGGAGGCTCCTACAATGAGCAGTTCTTC. The encoded protein is CASSYGGGSYNEQFF. V usage is TRBV6-6 and J usage is TRBJ2-1; maybe TRBD2 (6 bases). The CDR3 has 15 residues. Germline V CDR1 and CDR2: MNHNY, SVGAGI (reference sequence). Trimming took off 3 bases at V and 0 bases at J, with 9 bases between the two ends.

The sample holds one count of this clone. This chain links TRBV7-9 with TRBJ1-1; D remains ambiguous. V was trimmed by 5 bases and J by 1 base, leaving 14 bases between them. The germline V gene encodes CDR1 SEHNR and CDR2 FQNEAQ (reference sequence). The CDR3 consists of 15 residues. The CDR3 sequence: CASSAATTSNTEAFF. CDR3 nucleotide sequence: TGTGCCAGCAGCGCCGCCACCACGTCGAACACTGAAGCTTTCTTT.

The chain carries TRBV4-3 and TRBJ2-3; D not certain. V was pared by 1 base and J by 2 bases, with 13 bases between. CDR3 length equals 16 residues. Looked up from germline, CDR1 is LGHNA and CDR2 is YSLEER. The CDR3 nucleotides are TGCGCCAGCAGCCAAGCCCGAGTGTGGATCACAGATACGCAGTATTTT. This gives the protein CASSQARVWITDTQYF.

This chain joins TRBV7-8 and TRBJ1-5; maybe TRBD1 (6 bases). Germline CDR1 reads SGHVS; CDR2 reads FQNEAQ. The CDR3 has 15 amino acids. The V end lost 1 base, the J end lost 7 bases, and 14 bases lay between the germline ends. The CDR3 reads CASSLGGALGQPQHF. The CDR3 region has the DNA TGTGCCAGCAGCTTAGGGGGGGCCCTCGGGCAGCCCCAGCATTTT.

The V gene is TRBV7-2, the J gene TRBJ2-5; possibly TRBD1 for D (5 bases). The CDR3 has 15 amino acids. V lost 5 bases to trimming and J lost 0 bases, with 13 bases between them. Germline loops: CDR1 SGHTA, CDR2 FQGNSA. In DNA, the CDR3 is TGTGCCAGCAGCCGTATCGACAGATACCAAGAGACCCAGTACTTC. Protein product: CASSRIDRYQETQYF.

The chain is built from TRBV27 and TRBJ1-2; no definite D call. Germline assignment: CDR1 MNHEY and CDR2 SMNVEV (reference sequence). The CDR3 totals 14 residues. V was pared by 3 bases and J by 6 bases, with 14 bases between. CDR3 sequence reads: CASSLLGGSDGYTF. The CDR3, as DNA: TGTGCCAGCAGTTTGCTGGGAGGGTCGGATGGCTACACCTTC.

This chain links TRBV27 with TRBJ2-7, with 9 bases matching TRBD1. There are 16 residues in the CDR3. Looked up from germline, CDR1 is MNHEY and CDR2 is SMNVEV (reference sequence). Germline trimming cut 0 bases from V and 5 bases from J; bases unmatched to any gene: 8. The CDR3 coding sequence is TGTGCCAGCAGTTTATCGGTAAGGACAGGGGAAGACGAGCAGTACTTC. It specifies CASSLSVRTGEDEQYF.

DNA of the CDR3: TGTGCCAGCAGCCCCCCGGGTAGCGGGAGAGGGGAGACCCAGTACTTC. Translation gives CASSPPGSGRGETQYF. The chain uses TRBV13 and TRBJ2-5; 9 positions agree with TRBD2. Germline trimming cut 5 bases from V and 5 bases from J; bases unmatched to any gene: 12. CDR3 length equals 16 residues. Germline values: CDR1 PRHDT, CDR2 FYEKMQ (reference sequence).

The CDR3 loop reads CASSWALNYEQYF. CDR3 in DNA: TGTGCCAGCAGTTGGGCGTTGAACTACGAGCAGTACTTC. The chain has TRBV6-5 and TRBJ2-7; D call uncertain. Trimming removed 4 bases at V and 3 bases at J, with 10 bases between. The CDR3 is made up of 13 amino acids. From germline, CDR1 is MNHEY and CDR2 SVGAGI.

The J gene is TRBJ1-2, the V gene TRBV18, with no clear D. Germline V CDR1 and CDR2: KGHSH, LQKENI. Trimming took 4 bases from V and 0 from J, leaving 9 bases between them. This CDR3 has 14 residues. This chain's CDR3 is CASSLESANYGYTF. CDR3 in DNA: TGTGCCAGCTCACTTGAATCAGCTAACTATGGCTACACCTTC. Variable domain in full (rest from reference TRBV18 and TRBJ1-2): NAGVMQNPRHLVRRRGQEARLRCSPMKGHSHVYWYRQLPEEGLKFMVYLQKENIIDESGMPKERFSAEFPKEGPSILRIQQVVRGDSAAYFCASSLESANYGYTFGSGTRLTVV.

J is TRBJ2-1 and V is TRBV6-5, with D perhaps assigned TRBD1 or TRBD2 (6 bases each). CDR1 MNHEY and CDR2 SVGAGI come from the germline V gene. The CDR3 sequence is 14 residues long. V was pared by 5 bases and J by 7 bases, with 15 bases between. The CDR3 coding sequence is TGTGCCAGCAGTCCGTCGACTAGGGGGAATGAGCAGTTCTTC. This sequence encodes CASSPSTRGNEQFF.

CDR3 loop: CASSIGGEGRNTEAFF. CDR3 sequence (DNA): TGTGCCAGTAGTATAGGAGGGGAGGGTAGGAACACTGAAGCTTTCTTT. The chain recombines TRBV19 with TRBJ1-1, with TRBD1 as a possible D gene (5 bases). This CDR3 is built from 16 residues. The V end was cut by 1 base, the J end by 1 base, with 13 bases between. In germline, CDR1 is LNHDA, CDR2 SQIVND (reference sequence).

A single count supports this clone. This chain connects TRBV11-1 to TRBJ2-5; no firm D call. This CDR3 contains 16 residues. The V gene's germline CDR1 is SGHAT and CDR2 FQDESV (reference sequence). V was clipped by 2 bases and J by 5 bases, with 18 bases between them. CDR3 protein: CASSLMKEPADETQYF. The DNA of the CDR3 is TGTGCCAGCAGCTTAATGAAGGAGCCGGCGGACGAGACCCAGTACTTC.

This sequence joins TRBV28 and TRBJ2-7; 7 nucleotides agree with TRBD2. The CDR3 runs to 13 residues. Germline V CDR1 and CDR2: MDHEN, SYDVKM. J gave up 6 bases and V 6 bases, and 8 bases lay outside the gene matches. CDR3 sequence reads: CASRRTSRPEQYF. The CDR3 DNA sequence: TGTGCCAGCAGGAGGACTAGTCGCCCCGAGCAGTACTTC.

The chain links TRBV28 to TRBJ2-7, with TRBD1 identical over 7 bases. Germline CDR1 is MDHEN and CDR2 is SYDVKM. This CDR3 comprises 15 residues. V gave up 3 bases and J gave up 6 bases; unmatched junction bases: 11. CDR3 bases: TGTGCCAGCAGTTTTTGGGCGACAGGGATCCGCGAGCAGTACTTC. Its protein is CASSFWATGIREQYF.